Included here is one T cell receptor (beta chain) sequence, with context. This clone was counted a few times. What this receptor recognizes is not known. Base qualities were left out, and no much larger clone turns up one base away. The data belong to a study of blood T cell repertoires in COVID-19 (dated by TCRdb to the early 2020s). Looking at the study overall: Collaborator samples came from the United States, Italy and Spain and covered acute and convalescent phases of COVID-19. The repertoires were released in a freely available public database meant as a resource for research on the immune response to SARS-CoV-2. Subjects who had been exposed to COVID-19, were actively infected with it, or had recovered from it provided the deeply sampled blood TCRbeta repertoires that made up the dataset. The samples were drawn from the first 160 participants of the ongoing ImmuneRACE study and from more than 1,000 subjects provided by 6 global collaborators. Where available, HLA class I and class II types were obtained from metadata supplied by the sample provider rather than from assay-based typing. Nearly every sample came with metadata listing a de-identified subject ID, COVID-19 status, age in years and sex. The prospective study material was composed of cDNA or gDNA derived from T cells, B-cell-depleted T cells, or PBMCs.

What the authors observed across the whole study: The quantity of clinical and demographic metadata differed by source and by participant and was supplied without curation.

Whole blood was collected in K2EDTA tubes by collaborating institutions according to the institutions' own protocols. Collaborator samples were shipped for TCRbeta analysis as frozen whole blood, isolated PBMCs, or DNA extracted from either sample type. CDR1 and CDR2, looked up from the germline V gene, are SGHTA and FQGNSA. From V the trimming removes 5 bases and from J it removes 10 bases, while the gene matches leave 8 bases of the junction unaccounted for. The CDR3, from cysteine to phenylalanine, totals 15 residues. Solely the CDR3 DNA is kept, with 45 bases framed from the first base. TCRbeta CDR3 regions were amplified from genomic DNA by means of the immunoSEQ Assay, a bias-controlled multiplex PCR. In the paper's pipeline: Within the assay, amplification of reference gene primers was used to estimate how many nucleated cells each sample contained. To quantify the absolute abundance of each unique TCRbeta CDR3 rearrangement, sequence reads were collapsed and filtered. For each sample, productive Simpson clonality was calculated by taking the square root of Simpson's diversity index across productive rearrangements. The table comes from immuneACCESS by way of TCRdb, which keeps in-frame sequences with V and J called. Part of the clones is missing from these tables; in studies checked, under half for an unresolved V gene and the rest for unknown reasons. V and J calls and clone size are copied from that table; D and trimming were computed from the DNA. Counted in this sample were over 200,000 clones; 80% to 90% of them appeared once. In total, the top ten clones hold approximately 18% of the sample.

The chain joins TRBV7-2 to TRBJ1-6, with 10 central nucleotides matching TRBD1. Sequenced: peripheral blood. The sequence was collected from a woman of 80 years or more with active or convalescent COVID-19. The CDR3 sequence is CASSPTTGGRSPLHF. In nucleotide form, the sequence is TGTGCCAGCAGCCCTACGACAGGGGGCAGGTCACCCCTCCACTTT. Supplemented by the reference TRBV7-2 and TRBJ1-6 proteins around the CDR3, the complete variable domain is GAGVSQSPSNKVTEKGKDVELRCDPISGHTALYWYRQSLGQGLEFLIYFQGNSAPDKSGLPSDRFSAERTGGSVSTLTIQRTQQEDSAVYLCASSPTTGGRSPLHFGNGTRLTVT.